One T cell receptor beta chain is described in this entry. Its specificity is unknown. This sample is part of a study of T cells in tumors after PD-1 blockade. The V end was cut by 2 bases, the J end by 0 bases, with 18 bases between. Germline CDR1 reads LGHDT; CDR2 reads YNNKEL (reference sequence). CDR3 length: 18 residues. Study observations and caveats: Peripheral recruitment is suggested, as some novel exhausted tumor clones were in pre-treatment blood.

The assay was immunoSEQ multiplex PCR, and TCRdb's table has in-frame clones only and misses some. Here the sample spans about 7,700 clones, about two thirds being singletons. Tumor biopsies came from the same primary tumor site before and after PD-1 blockade. This chain connects TRBV3-1 (or the pseudogene TRBV3-2) to TRBJ2-3; D not certain. The sample here was tumor tissue, taken after anti-PD-1 treatment. This sequence originates from a human donor with basal cell carcinoma. The CDR3 reads CASSQYPPQYPSTDTQYF. The DNA of the CDR3 is TGTGCCAGCAGCCAATATCCGCCTCAATACCCGAGCACAGATACGCAGTATTTT.